The 13 T cell receptor beta chains below were found in one sample sequenced in a study of blood T cell repertoires in COVID-19. Sequencing used immunoSEQ multiplex PCR; TCRdb keeps in-frame clones, though not all of them. This sample yields 250,000 to 300,000 clones, of which around four fifths are seen a single time; over 4.5% belongs to the top ten. Sequencing input: peripheral blood. The receptors were sampled from a man aged 55 to 69 who had recovered from COVID-19.

CDR3 in amino acids: CASSESTGAHGYTF. DNA of the CDR3: TGTGCCAGCAGTGAATCAACAGGGGCCCATGGCTACACCTTC. This rearrangement joins TRBV25-1 to TRBJ1-2; TRBD1 aligns across 7 bases. The germline V gene has CDR1 MGHDK and CDR2 SYGVNS. The CDR3 contains 14 residues. The J segment lost 6 bases and the V segment lost 1 base, leaving 5 bases of the junction unmatched.

The chain couples TRBV18 to TRBJ2-7, with 7 bases aligning to TRBD1. CDR1 is KGHSH and CDR2 is LQKENI in the germline V gene. Trimming cost V 0 bases and J 0 bases; bases outside gene matches: 2. The CDR3 spans 15 residues. CDR3 protein: CASSPPDRLSYEQYF. CDR3 sequence (DNA): TGTGCCAGCTCACCACCGGACAGGCTCTCCTACGAGCAGTACTTC.

V usage is TRBV5-1 and J usage is TRBJ2-2; possibly TRBD2 for D (7 bases). The CDR3 is 16 residues long. Germline V lookup: CDR1 SGHRS, CDR2 YFSETQ. Trimming took off 0 bases at V and 4 bases at J, with 13 bases between the two ends. CDR3 DNA sequence: TGCGCCAGCAGCTTGGTGGCGGGGGCCCGCACCGGGGAGCTGTTTTTT. This encodes CASSLVAGARTGELFF.

The chain couples TRBV4-1 to TRBJ1-5; D call uncertain. The germline CDR1 and CDR2 sequences are MGHRA and YSYEKL. V lost 1 base and J lost 0, with 13 bases in between. CDR3 length equals 17 residues. Here the CDR3 reads CASSQAAGWISNQPQHF. In DNA, the CDR3 is TGCGCCAGCAGCCAAGCAGCAGGCTGGATTAGCAATCAGCCCCAGCATTTT.

The V gene is TRBV9, the J gene TRBJ2-5; TRBD2 agrees at 9 bases. The CDR3 has 16 amino acids. V dropped 8 bases and J dropped 4; count of bases not matched to a gene: 15. Germline CDR1 reads SGDLS; CDR2 reads YYNGEE. The CDR3 coding sequence is TGTGCCAGTGGGTTGGGGGCGGGAGGGCCTCGAGAGACCCAGTACTTC. Encoded protein: CASGLGAGGPRETQYF.

Here the CDR3 DNA reads TGTGCCAGTAGTAGTACCGGGACAGGGAACACCGGGGAGCTGTTTTTT. Protein product: CASSSTGTGNTGELFF. This chain joins TRBV19 and TRBJ2-2, with 8 bases identical to TRBD1. This CDR3 is built from 16 residues. Germline assignment: CDR1 LNHDA and CDR2 SQIVND (reference sequence). V lost 4 bases, J lost 1 base, and 5 bases stayed unmatched.

The chain combines TRBV9 with TRBJ2-3, with TRBD2 matching over 11 bases. Germline V gene lookup returns CDR1 SGDLS and CDR2 YYNGEE. This CDR3 is 17 amino acids long. With 3 bases clipped from V and 0 bases from J, the junction kept 6 bases outside the gene matches. The CDR3 DNA reads TGTGCCAGCAGCGATGGGACTAGCGGAGGCAGCACAGATACGCAGTATTTT. It encodes CASSDGTSGGSTDTQYF.

This chain uses TRBV21-1 with TRBJ1-5. TRBV21-1 is assigned pseudogene status. The CDR3 is 15 amino acids. The CDR3 here is CASSLYSGGSQPQHF. CDR3 DNA: TGTGCCAGCAGCCTCTACTCGGGGGGCTCTCAGCCCCAGCATTTT.

This rearrangement joins TRBV27 to TRBJ1-4; TRBD1 matches 9 bases. Germline assignment: CDR1 MNHEY and CDR2 SMNVEV (reference sequence). Trimming cost V 5 bases and J 2 bases; bases outside gene matches: 3. The CDR3 covers 15 residues. CDR3 DNA sequence: TGTGCCAGCAGTGGGACAGGGTACACTAATGAAAAACTGTTTTTT. Protein sequence: CASSGTGYTNEKLFF. Drawing the rest from reference TRBV27 and TRBJ1-4, the complete variable domain is EAQVTQNPRYLITVTGKKLTVTCSQNMNHEYMSWYRQDPGLGLRQIYYSMNVEVTDKGDVPEGYKVSRKEKRNFPLILESPSPNQTSLYFCASSGTGYTNEKLFFGSGTQLSVL.

The rearrangement uses TRBV6-5 and TRBJ2-2, with a tentative D call TRBD1 (5 bases). CDR1 and CDR2 (germline): MNHEY, SVGAGI. The V and J ends lost 0 bases and 1 base respectively, with 9 bases between them. The CDR3 has 16 residues. The CDR3 here is CASSYSGQGNTGELFF. The CDR3, as DNA: TGTGCCAGCAGTTACTCGGGGCAGGGGAACACCGGGGAGCTGTTTTTT.

This chain uses TRBV13 with TRBJ2-1, with 12 nucleotides matching TRBD2. The CDR3 runs 19 residues. The junction had 17 bases not matched to a gene; V was cut back by 5 bases and J by 6 bases. Germline CDR1 and CDR2: PRHDT and FYEKMQ (reference sequence). The chain's CDR3 is CASSPPRLAGGLVGNEQFF. CDR3 bases: TGTGCCAGCAGCCCCCCACGGCTAGCGGGGGGGCTCGTTGGCAATGAGCAGTTCTTC.

The chain employs TRBV19 and TRBJ2-1; D remains unclear. CDR3 length: 13 amino acids. Trimming pared 4 bases from V and 4 bases from J, leaving 8 bases between. Germline V CDR1 and CDR2: LNHDA, SQIVND (reference sequence). As DNA, the CDR3 is TGTGCCAGTAGTACTACTACATACAATGAGCAGTTCTTC. Amino acid sequence: CASSTTTYNEQFF. Full variable domain (rest looked up from reference TRBV19 and TRBJ2-1): DGGITQSPKYLFRKEGQNVTLSCEQNLNHDAMYWYRQDPGQGLRLIYYSQIVNDFQKGDIAEGYSVSREKKESFPLTVTSAQKNPTAFYLCASSTTTYNEQFFGPGTRLTVL.

The J gene is TRBJ2-7, the V gene TRBV5-1; possibly TRBD1 for D (5 bases). The CDR3 is made up of 14 amino acids. Trimming removed 5 bases from V and 1 base from J, with 13 bases in between. Germline CDR1 SGHRS, CDR2 YFSETQ. The CDR3 region is CASRIRVGSYEQYF. CDR3 bases: TGCGCCAGCAGGATCAGGGTGGGGTCCTACGAGCAGTACTTC.